The following is a T cell receptor (beta chain) sequence with its context. This record comes from a study of blood T cell repertoires in COVID-19. For the study at large: Researchers got acute and convalescent COVID-19 samples from the United States, Italy and Spain.

Under the authors' procedure: Counts of nucleated cells, estimated from reference gene primer amplification, were obtained. Libraries were prepared by immunoSEQ multiplex PCR; TCRdb keeps only in-frame clonotypes and omits some of them. V, J and clone size are taken as reported in that table, and D and trimming were inferred from the DNA itself. In the table there are around 210,000 clones, more than 80% of which are singletons. CDR3 length: 15 residues. With V trimmed by 5 bases and J by 7 bases, 5 bases remained unmatched. Germline V gene lookup returns CDR1 MNHNS and CDR2 SASEGT. Sequencing was done on a sample of peripheral blood. The V gene is TRBV6-1, the J gene TRBJ2-5; 15 positions agree with TRBD2. The source of this sequence is a woman over 75 with COVID-19, enrolled during active disease. CDR3 in amino acids: CASSSGTSGGWTQYF. The DNA for the CDR3 is TGTGCCAGCAGTTCGGGGACTAGCGGGGGGTGGACCCAGTACTTC.